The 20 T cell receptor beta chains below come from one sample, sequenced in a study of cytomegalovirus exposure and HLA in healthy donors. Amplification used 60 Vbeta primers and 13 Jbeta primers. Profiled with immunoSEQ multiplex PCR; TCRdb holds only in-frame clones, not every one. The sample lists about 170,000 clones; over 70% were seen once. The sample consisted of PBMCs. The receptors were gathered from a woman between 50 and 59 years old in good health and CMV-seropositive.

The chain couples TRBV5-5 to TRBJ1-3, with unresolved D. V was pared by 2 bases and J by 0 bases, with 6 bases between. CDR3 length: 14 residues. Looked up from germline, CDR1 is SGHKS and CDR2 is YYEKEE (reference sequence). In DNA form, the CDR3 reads TGTGCCAGCAGCTTACGAGTCTCTGGAAACACCATATATTTT. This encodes CASSLRVSGNTIYF.

CDR3 protein: CASSHLGGVGMNTEAFF. In DNA, the CDR3 is TGTGCCAGCAGTCACCTAGGGGGGGTGGGGATGAACACTGAAGCTTTCTTT. This sequence joins TRBV11-2 and TRBJ1-1, with D maybe TRBD1 (6 bases). The germline V gene has CDR1 SGHAT and CDR2 FQNNGV. The CDR3 has 17 amino acids. V dropped 6 bases and J dropped 0 bases, with 20 bases sitting between them.

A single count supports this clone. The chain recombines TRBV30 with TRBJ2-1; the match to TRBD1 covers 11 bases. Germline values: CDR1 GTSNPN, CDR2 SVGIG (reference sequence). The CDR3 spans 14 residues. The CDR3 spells CAWGRTGGNNEQFF. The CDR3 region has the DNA TGTGCTTGGGGTAGGACAGGGGGCAACAATGAGCAGTTCTTC.

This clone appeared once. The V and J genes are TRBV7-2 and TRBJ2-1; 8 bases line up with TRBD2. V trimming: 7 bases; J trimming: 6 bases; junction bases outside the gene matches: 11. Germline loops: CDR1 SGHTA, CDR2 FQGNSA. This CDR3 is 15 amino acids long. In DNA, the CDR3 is TGTGCCAGCACTCCCCGGACTAGCTGGTCCAATGAGCAGTTCTTC. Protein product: CASTPRTSWSNEQFF.

The CDR3 DNA follows: TGCAGCGTTAGAGAGGGGGCAGCGGCGATAAACACCATATATTTT. Translation: CSVREGAAAINTIYF. J is TRBJ1-3 and V is TRBV29-1; 7 bases fit TRBD1. The junction had 13 bases not matched to a gene; V was cut back by 5 bases and J by 6 bases. The CDR3 is made up of 15 amino acids. The germline V gene encodes CDR1 SQVTM and CDR2 ANQGSEA.

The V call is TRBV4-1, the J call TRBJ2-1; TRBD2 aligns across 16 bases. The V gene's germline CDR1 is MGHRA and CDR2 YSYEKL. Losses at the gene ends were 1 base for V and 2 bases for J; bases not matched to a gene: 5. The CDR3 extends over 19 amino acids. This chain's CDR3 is CASSQGGLAGGNAYNEQFF. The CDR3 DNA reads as TGCGCCAGCAGCCAAGGGGGACTAGCGGGAGGGAATGCCTACAATGAGCAGTTCTTC.

The CDR3 sequence: CASSPPLTGAQFGYTF. The CDR3 nucleotides read TGTGCCAGCAGCCCCCCCTTGACAGGGGCCCAGTTTGGCTACACCTTC. The gene calls are TRBV6-6 and TRBJ1-2; 8 bases line up with TRBD1. The CDR3 covers 16 residues. V was pared by 6 bases and J by 7 bases, with 16 bases of the junction left unmatched. The germline CDR1 and CDR2 sequences are MNHNY and SVGAGI (reference sequence).

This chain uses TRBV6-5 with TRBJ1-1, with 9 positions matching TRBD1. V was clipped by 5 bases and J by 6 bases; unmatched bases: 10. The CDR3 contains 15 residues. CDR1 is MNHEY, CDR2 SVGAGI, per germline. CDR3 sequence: CASSDFRDRAPEAFF. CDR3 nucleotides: TGTGCCAGCAGTGACTTTCGGGACAGGGCCCCTGAAGCTTTCTTT.

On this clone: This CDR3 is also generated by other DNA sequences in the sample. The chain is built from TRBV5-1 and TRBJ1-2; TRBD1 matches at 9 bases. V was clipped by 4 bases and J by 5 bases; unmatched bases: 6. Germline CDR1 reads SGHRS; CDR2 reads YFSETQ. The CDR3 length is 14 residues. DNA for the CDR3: TGCGCCAGCAGCCCAGGACAGGGGAATTATGGCTACACCTTC. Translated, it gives CASSPGQGNYGYTF.

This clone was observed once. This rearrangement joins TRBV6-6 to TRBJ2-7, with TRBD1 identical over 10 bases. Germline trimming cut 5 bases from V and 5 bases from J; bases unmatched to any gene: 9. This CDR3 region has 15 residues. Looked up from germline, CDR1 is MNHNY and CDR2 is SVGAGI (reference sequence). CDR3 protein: CASSTGTGEFDEQYF. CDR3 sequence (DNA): TGTGCCAGCAGTACCGGGACAGGGGAGTTTGACGAGCAGTACTTC.

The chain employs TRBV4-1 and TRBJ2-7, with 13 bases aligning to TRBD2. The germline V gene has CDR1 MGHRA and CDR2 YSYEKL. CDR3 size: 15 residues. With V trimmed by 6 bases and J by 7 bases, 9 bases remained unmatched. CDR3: CASRPGLAGAGEQYF. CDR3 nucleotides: TGCGCCAGCAGACCCGGACTAGCGGGGGCGGGAGAGCAGTACTTC.

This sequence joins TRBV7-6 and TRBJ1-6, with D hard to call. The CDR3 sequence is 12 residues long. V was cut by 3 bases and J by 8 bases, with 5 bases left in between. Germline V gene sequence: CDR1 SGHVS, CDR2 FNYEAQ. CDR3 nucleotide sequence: TGTGCCAGCAGCTTCGGGGATTCACCCCTCCACTTT. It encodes CASSFGDSPLHF.

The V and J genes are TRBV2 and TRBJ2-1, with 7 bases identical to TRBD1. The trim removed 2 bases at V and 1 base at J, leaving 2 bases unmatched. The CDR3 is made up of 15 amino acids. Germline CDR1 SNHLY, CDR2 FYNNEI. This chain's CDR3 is CASSENRGSYNEQFF. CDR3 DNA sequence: TGTGCCAGCAGTGAAAACAGGGGTTCCTACAATGAGCAGTTCTTC.

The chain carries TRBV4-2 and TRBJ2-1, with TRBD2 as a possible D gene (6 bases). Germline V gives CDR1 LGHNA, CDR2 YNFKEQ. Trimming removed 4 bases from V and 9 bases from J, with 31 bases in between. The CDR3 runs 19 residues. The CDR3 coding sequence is TGTGCCAGCAGCCTTGACTTCTCATCCGGGACTCCCGCCTTGGGTGAGCAGTTCTTC. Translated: CASSLDFSSGTPALGEQFF.

For the CDR3, the DNA is TGTGCCAGCTCACCAACGCGGGAGAACAACTATGGCTACACCTTC. Residues: CASSPTRENNYGYTF. The chain links TRBV18 to TRBJ1-2; D ambiguous. Trimming left V 2 bases short and J 2 bases short, with 12 bases between. This CDR3 has 15 residues. Germline V CDR1 and CDR2: KGHSH, LQKENI.

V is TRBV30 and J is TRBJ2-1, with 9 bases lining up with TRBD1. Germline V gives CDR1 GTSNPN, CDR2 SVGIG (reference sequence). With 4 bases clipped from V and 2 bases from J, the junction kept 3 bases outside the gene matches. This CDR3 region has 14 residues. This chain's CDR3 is CAWTRDRAYNEQFF. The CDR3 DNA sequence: TGTGCCTGGACCCGGGACAGGGCCTACAATGAGCAGTTCTTC. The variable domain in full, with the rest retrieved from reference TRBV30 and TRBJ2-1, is SQTIHQWPATLVQPVGSPLSLECTVEGTSNPNLYWYRQAAGRGLQLLFYSVGIGQISSEVPQNLSASRPQDRQFILSSKKLLLSDSGFYLCAWTRDRAYNEQFFGPGTRLTVL.

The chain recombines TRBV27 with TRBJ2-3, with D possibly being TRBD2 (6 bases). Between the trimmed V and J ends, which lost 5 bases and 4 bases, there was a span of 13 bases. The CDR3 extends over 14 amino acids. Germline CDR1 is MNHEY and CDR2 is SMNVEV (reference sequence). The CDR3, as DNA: TGTGCCAGCAGTCCCTTTTGGGGGGCAGATACGCAGTATTTT. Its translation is CASSPFWGADTQYF.

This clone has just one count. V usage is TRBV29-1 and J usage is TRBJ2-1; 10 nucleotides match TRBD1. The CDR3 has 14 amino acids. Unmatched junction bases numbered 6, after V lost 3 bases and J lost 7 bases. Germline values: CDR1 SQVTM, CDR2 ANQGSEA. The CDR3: CSVDRDRGWNEQFF. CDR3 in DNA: TGCAGCGTTGACCGGGACAGGGGATGGAATGAGCAGTTCTTC.

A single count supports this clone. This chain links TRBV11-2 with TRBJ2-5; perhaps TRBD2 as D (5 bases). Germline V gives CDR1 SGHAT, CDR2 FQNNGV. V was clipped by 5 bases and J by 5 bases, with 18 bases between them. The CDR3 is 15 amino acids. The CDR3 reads CASSPPGKGGETQYF. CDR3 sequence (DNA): TGTGCCAGCAGCCCTCCCGGGAAGGGCGGGGAGACCCAGTACTTC.

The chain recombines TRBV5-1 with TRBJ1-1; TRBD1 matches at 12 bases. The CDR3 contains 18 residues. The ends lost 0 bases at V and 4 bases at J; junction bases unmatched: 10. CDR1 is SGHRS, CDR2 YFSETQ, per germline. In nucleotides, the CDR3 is TGCGCCAGCAGCTTGGAAGGGGACAGGGGGCTGTTGAGCACTGAAGCTTTCTTT. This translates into CASSLEGDRGLLSTEAFF.